These 25 T cell receptor beta chains came from one sample sequenced in a study of cytomegalovirus exposure and HLA in healthy donors. Use of 60 Vbeta and 13 Jbeta primers characterized the PCR. Here immunoSEQ multiplex PCR was the method, and the copy in TCRdb shows in-frame clones only, minus some. This table holds around 150,000 clones, around 85% found once. Sequencing was carried out using PBMCs. These receptors were collected from a man between 35 and 55 years old in good health and CMV-seropositive.

The V and J genes are TRBV30 and TRBJ2-5, with a weak D call TRBD2 (5 bases). The germline V and J ends were trimmed by 0 bases and 4 bases, with 12 bases remaining between them. CDR1 is GTSNPN, CDR2 SVGIG, per germline (reference sequence). The CDR3 length is 14 residues. The CDR3 DNA reads as TGTGCCTGGAGTGTTTGGGGAGTTGGAGAGACCCAGTACTTC. Amino acid sequence: CAWSVWGVGETQYF. Supplemented by reference TRBV30 and TRBJ2-5, the full variable domain reads SQTIHQWPATLVQPVGSPLSLECTVEGTSNPNLYWYRQAAGRGLQLLFYSVGIGQISSEVPQNLSASRPQDRQFILSSKKLLLSDSGFYLCAWSVWGVGETQYFGPGTRLLVL.

CDR3 DNA sequence: TGTGCCATCAGTAGCCCAGGGGAAGAGACCCAGTACTTC. Protein: CAISSPGEETQYF. The V call is TRBV10-3, the J call TRBJ2-5; D possibly corresponds to TRBD1 (6 bases). V dropped 5 bases and J dropped 3 bases, with 10 bases sitting between them. The CDR3 spans 13 residues. Germline CDR1 reads ENHRY; CDR2 reads SYGVKD.

This clone was seen once. The V call is TRBV7-9, the J call TRBJ1-4, with D possibly being TRBD1 (6 bases). CDR1 is SEHNR, CDR2 FQNEAQ, per germline (reference sequence). The CDR3 is 18 residues long. V lost 5 bases and J lost 0, with 19 bases in between. The CDR3 coding sequence is TGTGCCAGCAGCCCCCCAGGGGCCAGCCTGGCAACTAATGAAAAACTGTTTTTT. Its protein product is CASSPPGASLATNEKLFF. Looking up the rest from reference TRBV7-9 and TRBJ1-4 gives the full variable domain: DTGVSQNPRHKITKRGQNVTFRCDPISEHNRLYWYRQTLGQGPEFLTYFQNEAQLEKSRLLSDRFSAERPKGSFSTLEIQRTEQGDSAMYLCASSPPGASLATNEKLFFGSGTQLSVL.

The chain is built from TRBV5-4 and TRBJ2-2; the match to TRBD2 covers 9 bases. The CDR3 length is 15 residues. CDR1 and CDR2 from the germline V gene are SGHNT and YYREEE (reference sequence). The junction had 9 bases not matched to a gene; V was cut back by 5 bases and J by 7 bases. CDR3 nucleotides: TGTGCCAGCAGTCGGGGCGGGGGGGACGGCGGGGAGCTGTTTTTT. Residues: CASSRGGGDGGELFF.

J is TRBJ2-3 and V is TRBV13; tentatively, D is TRBD2 (6 bases). CDR3 length equals 15 residues. V was clipped by 4 bases and J by 1 base, with 12 bases between them. Germline V gene data show CDR1 as PRHDT and CDR2 as FYEKMQ (reference sequence). CDR3 residues: CASSSPSDGTDTQYF. CDR3 bases: TGTGCCAGCAGCTCCCCTAGCGACGGCACAGATACGCAGTATTTT.

This rearrangement joins TRBV19 to TRBJ1-1; 8 nucleotides align to TRBD1. CDR3 length equals 13 residues. Germline lookup yields CDR1 LNHDA and CDR2 SQIVND (reference sequence). J gave up 7 bases and V 5 bases, and 6 bases lay outside the gene matches. The CDR3 bases are TGTGCCAGTAGTCCGGGACAGGAGATTGAAGCTTTCTTT. This gives the protein CASSPGQEIEAFF.

With respect to this clone: Likely a read error: the CDR3 ends without its conserved phenylalanine or tryptophan. The chain is built from TRBV2 and TRBJ1-1; D gene unclear. The germline V gene has CDR1 SNHLY and CDR2 FYNNEI. The CDR3 loop spans 15 amino acids. Trimming took 6 bases from V and 1 from J, leaving 15 bases between them. This CDR3 reads CASRRATSGNTEAFL. The CDR3 DNA follows: TGTGCCAGCAGACGGGCAACCTCGGGGAACACTGAAGCTTTCCTT.

The CDR3 bases are TGCGCCAGCAGCCAAGATAGGGCCGCTAGCGGATACCAAGAGACCCAGTACTTC. Residues: CASSQDRAASGYQETQYF. The rearrangement links TRBV4-1 to TRBJ2-5; 7 bases are shared with TRBD2. The CDR3 length is 18 residues. V lost 0 bases and J lost 0; bases outside the gene matches: 10. CDR1 and CDR2 from the germline V gene are MGHRA and YSYEKL.

The chain couples TRBV19 to TRBJ2-5; D gene unclear. The CDR3 runs to 15 residues. Trimming removed 1 base from V and 5 bases from J, with 14 bases in between. Germline V gene data show CDR1 as LNHDA and CDR2 as SQIVND (reference sequence). For the CDR3, the DNA is TGTGCCAGTAGTATAGGGCTAGAACCGAGGGAGACCCAGTACTTC. Its protein product is CASSIGLEPRETQYF.

The chain has TRBV6-1 and TRBJ1-2, with 9 bases fitting TRBD1. In germline, CDR1 is MNHNS, CDR2 SASEGT. V shed 3 bases and J 2 bases; nucleotides not matched to a gene: 7. The CDR3 spans 16 residues. CDR3: CASSEPGQGKNYGYTF. The CDR3 DNA reads TGTGCCAGCAGTGAGCCGGGACAGGGAAAAAACTATGGCTACACCTTC.

This clone is medium-sized by share. The rearrangement uses TRBV5-4 and TRBJ2-2; D is perhaps TRBD1 (5 bases). This CDR3 comprises 15 residues. V was pared by 5 bases and J by 1 base, with 12 bases between. The germline gives CDR1 SGHNT, CDR2 YYREEE (reference sequence). The CDR3 DNA sequence: TGTGCCAGCAGTACCATGACAGTGAACACCGGGGAGCTGTTTTTT. Amino acid sequence: CASSTMTVNTGELFF. The full variable domain, rest sourced from reference TRBV5-4 and TRBJ2-2, is ETGVTQSPTHLIKTRGQQVTLRCSSQSGHNTVSWYQQALGQGPQFIFQYYREEENGRGNFPPRFSGLQFPNYSSELNVNALELDDSALYLCASSTMTVNTGELFFGEGSRLTVL.

This clone was detected a few times. The chain employs TRBV7-8 and TRBJ2-7; possibly TRBD2 for D (5 bases). Germline CDR1 reads SGHVS; CDR2 reads FQNEAQ. The germline V and J ends were trimmed by 6 bases and 6 bases, with 21 bases remaining between them. The CDR3 consists of 15 residues. CDR3 nucleotides: TGTGCCAGCAGTTCTATGGGAGCTTTGAGAAGCGAGCAGTACTTC. Encoded protein: CASSSMGALRSEQYF.

V usage is TRBV27 and J usage is TRBJ2-2; tentative D call: TRBD2 (6 bases). From germline, CDR1 is MNHEY and CDR2 SMNVEV (reference sequence). CDR3 length: 16 residues. The V end lost 2 bases, the J end lost 5 bases, and 15 bases lay between the germline ends. The CDR3 protein is CASSLRSSAGTGELFF. The CDR3 DNA is TGTGCCAGCAGTTTAAGGTCGTCGGCGGGGACCGGGGAGCTGTTTTTT.

The chain links TRBV4-2 to TRBJ2-3, with 13 bases identical to TRBD2. Germline assignment: CDR1 LGHNA and CDR2 YNFKEQ. CDR3 size: 18 residues. J gave up 1 base and V 1 base, and 5 bases lay outside the gene matches. Here the CDR3 reads CASSQVGTSGIGTDTQYF. CDR3 DNA sequence: TGTGCCAGCAGCCAAGTAGGGACTAGCGGGATAGGCACAGATACGCAGTATTTT.

The chain recombines TRBV23-1 with TRBJ1-5; no reliable D call. TRBV23-1 is sorted into the ORF group, with uncertain function. V lost 5 bases and J 2 bases, leaving 4 bases between the germline ends. CDR3 length: 12 residues. CDR3 coding DNA: TGCGCCAGCAGTATCGGCAATCAGCCCCAGCATTTT. Protein product: CASSIGNQPQHF.

CDR3 nucleotides: TGTGCCAGCAGTGTTGGCCTCAGGACAGATACGCAGTATTTT. This sequence encodes CASSVGLRTDTQYF. The chain recombines TRBV2 with TRBJ2-3; D is unresolved. The ends were cut back, 4 bases at V and 3 bases at J, with 11 bases in the middle. CDR3 length: 14 amino acids. Germline V gene sequence: CDR1 SNHLY, CDR2 FYNNEI.

Concerning this clone itself: Different DNA sequences within this sample yield the same CDR3. J is TRBJ1-2 and V is TRBV5-1; possibly TRBD1 for D (5 bases). This CDR3 region has 12 residues. The V and J ends lost 4 bases and 4 bases respectively, with 8 bases between them. The V gene's germline CDR1 is SGHRS and CDR2 YFSETQ. CDR3 in DNA: TGCGCCAGCAGCGCTGACAGCTATGGCTACACCTTC. Its translation is CASSADSYGYTF.

The chain joins TRBV2 to TRBJ2-2; 13 positions agree with TRBD2. The V gene's germline CDR1 is SNHLY and CDR2 FYNNEI. This CDR3 is built from 14 residues. The CDR3: CAMEGTSGVGELFF. CDR3 in DNA: TGTGCGATGGAGGGGACTAGCGGGGTCGGGGAGCTGTTTTTT.

V usage is TRBV5-6 and J usage is TRBJ1-4, with 8 bases aligning to TRBD1. The CDR3 contains 17 residues. Germline V gene sequence: CDR1 SGHDT, CDR2 YYEEEE. V trimming: 4 bases; J trimming: 0 bases; junction bases outside the gene matches: 8. CDR3 in amino acids: CASSTRGRSPTNEKLFF. Written as DNA, the CDR3 is TGTGCCAGCAGCACCAGGGGGCGGTCGCCAACTAATGAAAAACTGTTTTTT. The full variable domain, with the rest looked up from reference TRBV5-6 and TRBJ1-4, is DAGVTQSPTHLIKTRGQQVTLRCSPKSGHDTVSWYQQALGQGPQFIFQYYEEEERQRGNFPDRFSGHQFPNYSSELNVNALLLGDSALYLCASSTRGRSPTNEKLFFGSGTQLSVL.

The genes are TRBV5-1 and TRBJ2-1; D gene unclear. V lost 0 bases, J lost 9 bases, and 22 bases lay in between. Germline loops: CDR1 SGHRS, CDR2 YFSETQ. The CDR3 has 17 amino acids. This chain's CDR3 is CASSLEVAPDLRVEQFF. In DNA form, the CDR3 reads TGCGCCAGCAGCTTGGAAGTAGCTCCCGACCTTCGTGTTGAGCAGTTCTTC.

The chain has TRBV7-8 and TRBJ2-2; D is undetermined. This CDR3 region has 17 residues. The V gene's germline CDR1 is SGHVS and CDR2 FQNEAQ. Trimming removed 2 bases from V and 5 bases from J, with 18 bases in between. The DNA of the CDR3 is TGTGCCAGCAGCTTATACTTTTCTAGGTCCGTTACCGGGGAGCTGTTTTTT. Translated, it gives CASSLYFSRSVTGELFF.

The V gene is TRBV5-3, the J gene TRBJ1-3, with TRBD1 identical over 8 bases. TRBV5-3 has ORF status, its function being uncertain. The CDR3 spans 16 residues. The V and J ends lost 0 bases and 8 bases, in that order; junction bases with no gene match: 10. CDR3 DNA: TGTGCCAGAAGCTTGGCAGGGGGCGGTAGGGAATACACCATATATTTT. Its protein is CARSLAGGGREYTIYF.

The rearrangement joins TRBV6-1 to TRBJ2-1, with 9 positions matching TRBD2. The CDR3 spans 15 residues. Germline values: CDR1 MNHNS, CDR2 SASEGT. J gave up 0 bases and V 7 bases, and 4 bases lay outside the gene matches. CDR3 bases: TGTGCCAGCAACTTAGCGGGGGACTCCTACAATGAGCAGTTCTTC. The encoded protein is CASNLAGDSYNEQFF.

The chain joins TRBV5-1 to TRBJ1-2; D possibly corresponds to TRBD1 (5 bases). The CDR3 is 15 amino acids. Germline V CDR1 and CDR2: SGHRS, YFSETQ. V was clipped by 2 bases and J by 8 bases, with 19 bases between them. The chain's CDR3 is CASSFTGDPSSGYTF. The CDR3 nucleotides are TGCGCCAGCAGCTTCACGGGGGACCCTTCGTCAGGCTACACCTTC.

V is TRBV7-9 and J is TRBJ1-4; D uncertain. Germline V lookup: CDR1 SEHNR, CDR2 FQNEAQ (reference sequence). V was clipped by 1 base and J by 4 bases, with 7 bases between them. The CDR3 covers 14 residues. The CDR3 bases are TGTGCCAGCAGCTTAGGCGGGGTTAATGAAAAACTGTTTTTT. Its translation: CASSLGGVNEKLFF.